Listed below are T cell receptor beta chains from one sample, sequenced in a study of blood T cells in healthy people across ages. One entry per CDR3 protein, called by TCRdb with MiXCR from the 5' RACE reads. The sample records around 670,000 distinct CDR3 sequences, approximately 30% being singletons. The sequenced sample was blood. All receptors come from a woman older than 75 in good health. Both conserved end residues are part of each CDR3. D genes are given only for firm matches. The size of a clone is reported for some rows only, either as once, few or many, or as a class for expanded clones.

abundance: many; d_gene: NA; j_gene: TRBJ2-1; v_gene: TRBV7-8; CDR3nt: TGTGCCAGCAGCTTAGTCGGCAGCGTGGGCTACAATGAGCAGTTCTTC; CDR3aa: CASSLVGSVGYNEQFF
abundance: once; d_gene: TRBD2; j_gene: TRBJ2-5; v_gene: TRBV20-1; CDR3nt: TGCAGTGCTATACCCGGGACTAGCGGGGGGAAAACTGGGACCCAGTACTTC; CDR3aa: CSAIPGTSGGKTGTQYF
abundance: NA; d_gene: NA; j_gene: TRBJ2-3; v_gene: TRBV5-4; CDR3nt: TGTGCCAGCAGCGGGAGATTTCCCCTCACAGATACGCAGTATTTT; CDR3aa: CASSGRFPLTDTQYF
abundance: NA; d_gene: NA; j_gene: TRBJ2-2; v_gene: TRBV20-1; CDR3nt: TGCAGTGCAAGGGGGGTGGTTGGAGCCGAGACCGGGGAGCTGTTTTTT; CDR3aa: CSARGVVGAETGELFF
abundance: many; d_gene: TRBD1; j_gene: TRBJ1-4; v_gene: TRBV5-1; CDR3nt: TGCGCCAGCAGCTTGGGCCAGACAGGGAGCAACGAAAAACTGTTTTTT; CDR3aa: CASSLGQTGSNEKLFF
abundance: many; d_gene: NA; j_gene: TRBJ2-6; v_gene: TRBV7-9; CDR3nt: TGTGCCAGCAGCTTTTTGAGGATTTCTGGGGCCAACGTCCTGACTTTC; CDR3aa: CASSFLRISGANVLTF
abundance: many; d_gene: NA; j_gene: TRBJ2-5; v_gene: TRBV20-1; CDR3nt: TGCAGTGCGGGGGGGGGCCGAGAGACCCAGTACTTC; CDR3aa: CSAGGGRETQYF
abundance: NA; d_gene: NA; j_gene: TRBJ2-1; v_gene: TRBV20-1; CDR3nt: TGCAGTGCAAGGGACTTAGGGTTCGGTTCCTACAATGAGCAGTTCTTC; CDR3aa: CSARDLGFGSYNEQFF
abundance: many; d_gene: NA; j_gene: TRBJ2-5; v_gene: TRBV7-2; CDR3nt: TGTGCCAGCAGCGTTTTTATCGGGGCGGGTAAAGAGACCCAGTACTTC; CDR3aa: CASSVFIGAGKETQYF
abundance: NA; d_gene: TRBD1; j_gene: TRBJ1-3; v_gene: TRBV29-1; CDR3nt: TGCAGCGCCCGGACAGGGCAAGTCTCTGGAAACACCATATATTTT; CDR3aa: CSARTGQVSGNTIYF
abundance: NA; d_gene: NA; j_gene: TRBJ2-2; v_gene: TRBV5-6; CDR3nt: TGTGCCAGCAGCTTGGCCTTGAACGGGGAGCTGTTTTTT; CDR3aa: CASSLALNGELFF
abundance: few; d_gene: NA; j_gene: TRBJ2-7; v_gene: TRBV15; CDR3nt: TGTGCCACCAGCAGAGATCTTCACGAGCAGTACTTC; CDR3aa: CATSRDLHEQYF
abundance: many; d_gene: NA; j_gene: TRBJ1-5; v_gene: TRBV20-1; CDR3nt: TGCAGTGCCGCCCGGGGCCGTGGACAGCCCCAGCATTTT; CDR3aa: CSAARGRGQPQHF
abundance: NA; d_gene: NA; j_gene: TRBJ2-5; v_gene: TRBV12-3/TRBV12-4; CDR3nt: TGTGCCAGCAGTTTAAGGGTGAGAGAGACCCAGTACTTC; CDR3aa: CASSLRVRETQYF
abundance: NA; d_gene: TRBD2; j_gene: TRBJ2-2; v_gene: TRBV5-5; CDR3nt: TGTGCCAGCAGCTTGGCCCTAGCGGGGGGGAGAGGCACCGGGGAGCTGTTTTTT; CDR3aa: CASSLALAGGRGTGELFF
abundance: NA; d_gene: TRBD1; j_gene: TRBJ1-4; v_gene: TRBV20-1; CDR3nt: TGCAGTGCTAGAAGCGGCGGTAGGGGGCTGAGTGAAAAACTGTTTTTT; CDR3aa: CSARSGGRGLSEKLFF
abundance: many; d_gene: NA; j_gene: TRBJ2-1; v_gene: TRBV5-1; CDR3nt: TGCGCCAGCAGCATGACAGGCGAGGGCTCCTACAATGAGCAGTTCTTC; CDR3aa: CASSMTGEGSYNEQFF
abundance: NA; d_gene: NA; j_gene: TRBJ1-2; v_gene: TRBV7-2; CDR3nt: TGTGCCAACAGCCCCACGATTCACCCCGACTCGGTCCTCAACTATGGCTACACCTTC; CDR3aa: CANSPTIHPDSVLNYGYTF
abundance: many; d_gene: NA; j_gene: TRBJ1-2; v_gene: TRBV12-3/TRBV12-4; CDR3nt: TGTGCCATAAGACGTCTGAATGGCTACACCTTC; CDR3aa: CAIRRLNGYTF
abundance: many; d_gene: TRBD1; j_gene: TRBJ2-7; v_gene: TRBV5-1; CDR3nt: TGCGCCAGCAGCAAGGGACAGGCGCTCTCCTACGAGCAGTACTTC; CDR3aa: CASSKGQALSYEQYF
abundance: NA; d_gene: TRBD2; j_gene: TRBJ2-7; v_gene: TRBV7-2; CDR3nt: TGTGCCAGCAGCCTCCTTGAGCGGGGGTGCGGGGACCAGTACTTC; CDR3aa: CASSLLERGCGDQYF
abundance: many; d_gene: TRBD1; j_gene: TRBJ2-1; v_gene: TRBV6-2/TRBV6-3; CDR3nt: TGTGCCAGCAGCGCTATGGGACAGGATTTCTTAAGCTCCTACAATGAGCAGTTCTTC; CDR3aa: CASSAMGQDFLSSYNEQFF
abundance: many; d_gene: NA; j_gene: TRBJ1-4; v_gene: TRBV4-2; CDR3nt: TGTGCCAGCAGCCGTCGTCGGGCCTCTAATGAAAAACTGTTTTTT; CDR3aa: CASSRRRASNEKLFF
abundance: few; d_gene: NA; j_gene: TRBJ1-4; v_gene: TRBV6-2/TRBV6-3; CDR3nt: TGTGCCAGCAGTTACTCGACCTCGGGAACTAATGAAAAACTGTTTTTT; CDR3aa: CASSYSTSGTNEKLFF
abundance: many; d_gene: TRBD1; j_gene: TRBJ2-7; v_gene: TRBV7-9; CDR3nt: TGTGCCAGCAGCCCCGGGGACAGGGTTATGAACGAGCAGTACTTC; CDR3aa: CASSPGDRVMNEQYF
abundance: once; d_gene: NA; j_gene: TRBJ1-5; v_gene: TRBV6-1; CDR3nt: TGTGCCAGCAGTGAAACAGGAACCCCTCGGCCCCAGCATTTT; CDR3aa: CASSETGTPRPQHF
abundance: many; d_gene: NA; j_gene: TRBJ2-7; v_gene: TRBV7-8; CDR3nt: TGTGCCAGCAGCGCCGGGCGGTTCTCCTACGAGCAGTACTTC; CDR3aa: CASSAGRFSYEQYF
abundance: few; d_gene: NA; j_gene: TRBJ2-7; v_gene: TRBV6-5; CDR3nt: TGTGCCAGCAGTTACTCGGCTGGATGCTACGAGCAGTACTTC; CDR3aa: CASSYSAGCYEQYF
abundance: many; d_gene: NA; j_gene: TRBJ2-3; v_gene: TRBV20-1; CDR3nt: TGCAGTGCTAGAGTGGACACAGATACGCAGTATTTT; CDR3aa: CSARVDTDTQYF
abundance: many; d_gene: NA; j_gene: TRBJ1-2; v_gene: TRBV2; CDR3nt: TGTGCCAGCAGTGTTAAAGTTCTTCTGAGCTACACCTTC; CDR3aa: CASSVKVLLSYTF
abundance: NA; d_gene: TRBD1; j_gene: TRBJ2-4; v_gene: TRBV7-2; CDR3nt: TGTGCCAGCGGCTTAGAGCTCAACAGGGGGGACATTCAGTACTTC; CDR3aa: CASGLELNRGDIQYF
abundance: many; d_gene: TRBD2; j_gene: TRBJ2-3; v_gene: TRBV20-1; CDR3nt: TGCAGTGCTGACCAGACTAGCGGGGCCACAGATACGCAGTATTTT; CDR3aa: CSADQTSGATDTQYF
abundance: NA; d_gene: TRBD2; j_gene: TRBJ2-3; v_gene: TRBV27; CDR3nt: TGTGCCAGCAGTTGGGGCCAGGGACTAGCGGGGGTGGATACGCAGTATTTT; CDR3aa: CASSWGQGLAGVDTQYF
abundance: many; d_gene: TRBD2; j_gene: TRBJ2-3; v_gene: TRBV20-1; CDR3nt: TGCAGTGCTGGACTAGATACTAGCACAGATACGCAGTATTTT; CDR3aa: CSAGLDTSTDTQYF
abundance: many; d_gene: NA; j_gene: TRBJ2-4; v_gene: TRBV14; CDR3nt: TGTGCCAGCAGCCAAGATGGAAGGTCGGACATTCAGTACTTC; CDR3aa: CASSQDGRSDIQYF
abundance: many; d_gene: NA; j_gene: TRBJ2-1; v_gene: TRBV5-1; CDR3nt: TGCGCCAGCAGTGTCAAGGGGGTAGCGTTCAATGAGCAGTTCTTC; CDR3aa: CASSVKGVAFNEQFF
abundance: NA; d_gene: NA; j_gene: TRBJ2-5; v_gene: TRBV5-1; CDR3nt: TGCGCCAGCAGCTCGATGGAAGAGACCCAGTACTTC; CDR3aa: CASSSMEETQYF
abundance: many; d_gene: TRBD2; j_gene: TRBJ2-1; v_gene: TRBV7-2; CDR3nt: TGTGCCAGCAGCCCGAGACTAGCGGGGGGGAAGGGGAATGAGCAGTTCTTC; CDR3aa: CASSPRLAGGKGNEQFF
abundance: NA; d_gene: NA; j_gene: TRBJ1-1; v_gene: TRBV5-1; CDR3nt: TGCGCCAGCAGCTTGTCGGGGGCGCTGGGCACTGAAGCTTTCTTT; CDR3aa: CASSLSGALGTEAFF
abundance: few; d_gene: TRBD1; j_gene: TRBJ1-2; v_gene: TRBV28; CDR3nt: TGTGCCAGCAGTTTGTACAGGGGGGGTATCTATGGCTACACCTTC; CDR3aa: CASSLYRGGIYGYTF